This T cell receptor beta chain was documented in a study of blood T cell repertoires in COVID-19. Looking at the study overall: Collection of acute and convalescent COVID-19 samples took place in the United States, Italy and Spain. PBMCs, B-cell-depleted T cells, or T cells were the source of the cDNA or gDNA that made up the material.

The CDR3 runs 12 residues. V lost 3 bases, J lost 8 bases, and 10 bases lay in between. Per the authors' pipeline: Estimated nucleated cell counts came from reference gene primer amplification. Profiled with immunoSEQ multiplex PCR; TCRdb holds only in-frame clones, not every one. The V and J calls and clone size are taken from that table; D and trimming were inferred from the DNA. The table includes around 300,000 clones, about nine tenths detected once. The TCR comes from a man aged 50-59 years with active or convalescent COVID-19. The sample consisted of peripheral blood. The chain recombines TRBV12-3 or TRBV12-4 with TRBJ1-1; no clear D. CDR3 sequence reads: CASSFILREAFF. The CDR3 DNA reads TGTGCCAGCAGTTTCATACTACGAGAAGCTTTCTTT.